This T cell receptor (beta chain) was retrieved from a study of T cells in Graves' hyperthyroidism and ophthalmopathy. Exclusions: uncontrolled infection, other autoimmune disease, pregnancy, lactation. CDR1 and CDR2 (germline): SGHVS, FQNEAQ. The CDR3 is made up of 14 amino acids. The TCR beta CDR3 regions underwent amplification using RNA transcripts as the source. RT-PCR in the first round (using the HTBI primer set) targeted the TCR CDR3. TCRdb ran MiXCR on the multiplex PCR reads and lists one entry per CDR3 protein. The sample shows about 580,000 distinct CDR3 sequences, about 45% of them seen only once.

The receptor was isolated from a woman aged 18 to 35 with Graves' hyperthyroidism. The sequenced sample was peripheral blood or thyroid tissue (not recorded which). This chain links TRBV7-8 with TRBJ2-5; D is unclear. The DNA end is a closer match to TRBJ2-1, so the J assignment may be wrong. The CDR3 here is CASSSAIGGNEQFF. CDR3 in DNA: TGTGCCAGCAGCTCGGCCATAGGCGGCAATGAGCAGTTCTTC.